This T cell receptor beta chain derives from a study of identical twins. Germline trimming cut 5 bases from V and 6 bases from J; bases unmatched to any gene: 7. Per the germline V gene, CDR1 is SGHVS and CDR2 is FQNEAQ. CDR3 length: 13 residues. Findings and caveats of the study: Less excess twin sharing appeared in beta out-of-frame sequences. Excess low generation probability was seen in twin-shared out-of-frame alpha sequences. Fewer insertions were carried by abundant cord blood beta clonotypes, but none was seen in memory repertoires.

Template switching, a step in the protocol, added a universal primer site, and cDNA carried unique molecular identifiers. From the 5' RACE reads, TCRdb called clonotypes with MiXCR, one entry per CDR3 protein. The sample records roughly 1.6 million distinct CDR3 sequences, less than 40% being singletons. As regards this clonotype: Its cognate antigen is unknown.

Material: cord blood. This receptor was obtained from a newborn girl in good health. This chain joins TRBV7-8 and TRBJ2-7; the match to TRBD1 covers 7 bases. In DNA, the CDR3 is TGTGCCAGCAGCCTACGACAGGGCCCCGAGCAGTACTTC. Protein sequence: CASSLRQGPEQYF.